This T cell receptor beta chain was documented in a study of monozygotic twins with inflammatory bowel disease. TCRdb reworked the 5' RACE reads into one entry per CDR3 protein, no DNA. The sample's table shows some 440,000 distinct CDR3 sequences. This CDR3 spans 14 amino acids. Germline CDR1 and CDR2: DFQATT and SNEGSKA (reference sequence). The V gene is TRBV20-1, the J gene TRBJ2-3; TCRdb selects TRBD2, and the lack of DNA leaves this call unchecked. The sample was blood. This TCR derives from a human donor with ulcerative colitis or Crohn's disease, or a healthy co-twin of an affected twin (not recorded which). The CDR3: CSAGSGGYRVTQYF.